This passage covers 8 T cell receptor beta chains from one sample sequenced in a study of Ad26.COV2.S vaccination and SARS-CoV-2 variants (dated by TCRdb to the early 2020s). Library creation used the immunoSEQ multiplex PCR assay. Sourced from immuneACCESS, this table was stored by TCRdb with only in-frame sequences that have V and J called. A share of the clones is absent; for the studies checked, an unresolved V gene accounts for under half, and the remainder has no known explanation. Within this sample are roughly 500,000 clones, with about 88% of them counted one time only. Together, the top ten hold about 2.4% of the sample. What this sample's treatment or condition label stands for: 15 to 20 received Ad26.COV2.S at low or high dose, single or two shots; about 5 received placebo; per-sample allocation not given. Repertoires of vaccine and placebo recipients were sequenced from samples collected on day 63 after the first injection.

The sequencing here drew on peripheral blood, taken in a trial of Ad26.COV2.S vaccine versus placebo. The receptors here all came from a person aged 18-65 years who received the Ad26.COV2.S COVID-19 vaccine or a placebo.

V and J are TRBV27 and TRBJ2-7; D may match TRBD1 or TRBD2 (5 bases each). The length of the CDR3 is 16 residues. The germline gives CDR1 MNHEY, CDR2 SMNVEV (reference sequence). V was shortened by 0 bases and J by 0 bases, with 12 bases between the two germline ends. The CDR3, as DNA: TGTGCCAGCAGTTTATCAAAGGGGACGATCTCCTACGAGCAGTACTTC. Protein product: CASSLSKGTISYEQYF.

V gene TRBV2 combines with J gene TRBJ2-2; 10 bases map to TRBD2. Germline CDR1 SNHLY, CDR2 FYNNEI. J lost 4 bases, V lost 1 base, and 3 bases had no gene match. The CDR3 totals 16 residues. The CDR3 loop reads CASSEELAGLTGELFF. In nucleotides, the CDR3 is TGTGCCAGCAGTGAAGAACTAGCGGGGCTCACCGGGGAGCTGTTTTTT. Using reference TRBV2 and TRBJ2-2 for the parts outside the CDR3, the full variable domain is EPEVTQTPSHQVTQMGQEVILRCVPISNHLYFYWYRQILGQKVEFLVSFYNNEISEKSEIFDDQFSVERPDGSNFTLKIRSTKLEDSAMYFCASSEELAGLTGELFFGEGSRLTVL.

V is TRBV27 and J is TRBJ2-5, with D perhaps TRBD1 (6 bases). V dropped 8 bases and J dropped 5 bases, with 12 bases sitting between them. Germline V lookup: CDR1 MNHEY, CDR2 SMNVEV (reference sequence). The CDR3 extends over 12 amino acids. CDR3 loop: CASLDDRETQYF. CDR3 nucleotides: TGTGCCAGCTTGGACGACAGGGAGACCCAGTACTTC.

The chain links TRBV28 to TRBJ2-1, with a possible D match to TRBD2 (7 bases). The CDR3 totals 16 residues. V lost 3 bases and J lost 7, with 19 bases in between. Looked up from germline, CDR1 is MDHEN and CDR2 is SYDVKM. CDR3: CASSLAEGGSGNEQFF. CDR3 DNA: TGTGCCAGCAGTTTGGCCGAGGGGGGGTCGGGAAATGAGCAGTTCTTC.

The chain joins TRBV14 to TRBJ1-2; TRBD1 matches 7 bases. V lost 4 bases and J lost 6; bases outside the gene matches: 5. The CDR3 spans 13 residues. CDR1 SGHDN and CDR2 FVKESK come from the germline V gene. In DNA form, the CDR3 reads TGTGCCAGCAGCCCACGACAGGGAAATGGCTACACCTTC. Translated, it gives CASSPRQGNGYTF.

The chain combines TRBV6-2 or TRBV6-3 with TRBJ1-1; 7 nucleotides agree with TRBD1. Germline loops: CDR1 MNHEY, CDR2 SVGEGT. The ends lost 4 bases at V and 8 bases at J; junction bases unmatched: 25. This CDR3 is built from 19 residues. CDR3 nucleotide sequence: TGTGCCAGCAGTTTCTCCCCGACAGGGACCGGCCGTTCGGAGACCGAAGCTTTCTTT. Its protein is CASSFSPTGTGRSETEAFF.

CDR3 coding DNA: TGTGCCATCAGTGATCAGGTGGGGAATGGCTACACCTTC. As protein: CAISDQVGNGYTF. The chain recombines TRBV10-3 with TRBJ1-2; D is ambiguous. V shed 3 bases and J shed 6 bases, with 11 bases lying between them. The CDR3 loop spans 13 amino acids. CDR1 and CDR2 (germline): ENHRY, SYGVKD.

The chain carries TRBV7-8 and TRBJ2-1, with D possibly being TRBD2 (6 bases). V was clipped by 2 bases and J by 6 bases, with 8 bases between them. The CDR3 spans 13 residues. Germline V lookup: CDR1 SGHVS, CDR2 FQNEAQ. CDR3 region: CASSLRGFNEQFF. The CDR3 DNA reads TGTGCCAGCAGCTTACGGGGGTTCAATGAGCAGTTCTTC.